This is a list of T cell receptor beta chains from one sample in a study of T cells in Graves' hyperthyroidism and ophthalmopathy. TCRdb reanalysed the multiplex PCR reads using MiXCR and keeps one entry per CDR3 protein. The table includes nearly 750,000 distinct CDR3 sequences, 35% detected once. The sample taken for sequencing was blood. The source of these receptors is a woman between 35 and 50 years old with Graves' hyperthyroidism. Both conserved end residues are part of each CDR3.

TRBV6-5,TRBJ1-4,CASSLEGQGLEKLFF
TRBV11-2,TRBJ1-4,CASSLGRLINEKLLF
TRBV7-9,TRBJ1-2,CASSVSNYGYTF
TRBV7-9,TRBJ1-1,CASSLDWGVNTEAFF
TRBV19,TRBJ1-2,CASSRQGLSGYTF
TRBV9,TRBJ2-2,CASSVIPRQTNTGELFF
TRBV7-8,TRBJ1-4,CASSLGWQKLFF
TRBV29-1,TRBJ2-7,CSSGQASSYEQYF
TRBV13,-,CASSLAGPRTEQFF
TRBV7-9,TRBJ1-1,CASSPGQPSMNTEAFF
TRBV10-3,TRBJ1-6,CAISDGTGRNSPLHF
TRBV12-3/TRBV12-4,TRBJ2-7,CASSLLGVREQYF
TRBV6-4,TRBJ1-4,CASSYLARPATNEKLFF
TRBV4-3,TRBJ1-2,CASSPGTGQYGYTF
TRBV6-1,TRBJ2-7,CASSLPGTGYYEQYF
TRBV28,TRBJ1-5,CASSRLKWDSQEHF
TRBV6-5,TRBJ1-2,CASSTPTAANYGYTF
TRBV6-4,TRBJ2-2,CASSDSGLTGELFF
TRBV11-1,-,CASSFPGQGGYEQYF
TRBV5-4,TRBJ2-7,CASLNRASYEQYF
TRBV7-9,TRBJ2-2,CASSLRASGGLGTGELFF
TRBV2,TRBJ1-2,CASSLSGRVGYGYTF
TRBV11-2,TRBJ1-2,CASSFGLAYGYTF
TRBV10-3,TRBJ2-5,CAISEKGEGKETQYF
TRBV7-9,TRBJ2-7,CASSDIGRYTYEQYF
TRBV6-1,TRBJ1-1,CASKKGLRAFF
TRBV7-2,TRBJ2-3,CASSSYAGDTQYF
TRBV10-3,TRBJ1-1,CAISYGKDGSEAFF
TRBV19,TRBJ1-5,CASVGLNSNQPQHF
TRBV5-1,TRBJ2-7,CASSKRGLAGGNRSSYEQYF
TRBV7-2,TRBJ2-7,CASGQVGGAYSEQYF
TRBV29-1,TRBJ2-5,CSVEGQETQYF
TRBV4-3,TRBJ1-4,CASSQDPPPGRSREKLFF
TRBV19,TRBJ2-7,CASSAPGGAIYEQYF
TRBV27,TRBJ1-2,CASSFRGGDGYTF